The present T cell receptor beta chain was sequenced within a study of CD8+CD57+ T cells in acquired aplastic anemia (dated by TCRdb to 2016 to 2019). As for the study more broadly: A mean of approximately 3 ug of DNA, ranging from about 0.19 to 30 ug, was extracted from sorted CD4+ and CD8+ cells. CD8+CD57+ expansion was defined as a frequency above the mean frequency observed in healthy subjects. Summary of the overall study and its limitations: No significant difference in CD8+ Simpson's diversity was found between patients and healthy controls (P=0.060). Roughly 31 CD8+ CDR3 sequences were shared between patients and controls but appeared highly expressed in patients and within their immunodominant clones.

V is cut back by 6 bases and J by 8 bases, with 8 bases in the junction unmatched. Reading the germline V gene gives CDR1 SQVTM and CDR2 ANQGSEA. The CDR3 holds 13 amino acids from the cysteine to the phenylalanine. The kept DNA is CDR3 alone, 39 bases in frame from the first base. The patients picked for sequencing were ones in whom flow cytometry had shown an expansion of CD8+CD57+ cells. Every patient had a diagnosis of severe acquired aplastic anemia based on International Study of Aplastic Anemia and Agranulocytosis and Camitta criteria. Patients had received no therapy at the time of blood sampling. In the study, sorted CD4+ and CD8+ blood T cells from patients with severe aplastic anemia and from healthy subjects underwent deep sequencing of TCR repertoires. In the USA, patient enrollment took place under clinicaltrials.gov protocols 00001620, 01623167, 00001397, 00071045, 00081523 and 00961064. Ficoll-Paque density gradient centrifugation was used to isolate peripheral blood mononuclear cells. Before DNA was extracted, CD4+ and CD8+ T cells were sorted using either FACS or magnetic beads.

This clonotype was seen ten or more times. Its antigen is unknown. The input lacks base qualities; no much larger clone sits a single base away. TCR beta VDJ combination and CDR3 sequence profiling used genomic DNA as the template. TCR repertoire sequencing was run on an Illumina HiSeq 2000. Per the source publication's procedure: TRBV/TRBJ rearrangement plots, CDR3 size and DJ length profiles, and Simpson's diversity index were used to evaluate the repertoires. The immunodominant clone was defined as the most abundant DNA sequence in deep sequencing data. CDR3 amino acid sequences were screened for sharing across subjects and compared with published repertoires and the VDJdb database. TCRdb itself trimmed the public reads at Q25 with fastp, ran MiXCR and retained productive beta chains. Rows with one shared CDR3 protein collapse into an entry with the most common genes and DNA. Here the V and J calls rest on TCRdb's processing, not on the authors' analysis. Recorded for this sample are 180,000 or so distinct CDR3 sequences; approximately 48% of them occurred a single time. About 1.7% of the sample is taken by the ten largest.

The sequencing sample was made of sorted CD4+, CD8+, or CD8+CD57+ T cells (not recorded which) from PBMCs. The chain employs TRBV29-1 and TRBJ2-1; TRBD1 agrees with 9 junctional bases. This receptor was obtained from a human donor with aplastic anemia. The nucleotide sequence is given as TGCAGCGTCCCCTGGGACAGGGACGATGAGCAGTTCTTC. This is translated as CSVPWDRDDEQFF.